This T cell receptor (beta chain) was recovered during a study of shared clonotypes between healthy human individuals. Whole-study results and caveats: Generally, estimated richness proved larger in naive subsets than it did in memory subsets.

V gave up 0 bases and J gave up 6 bases; unmatched junction bases: 6. The germline gives CDR1 LGHNA, CDR2 YSLEER. The CDR3 is 17 residues long. Profiled with immunoSEQ multiplex PCR; TCRdb holds only in-frame clones, not every one. This table has approximately 980,000 clones, around 80% appearing once. A note on this clone: The antigen remains undetermined.

The sample was memory CD4+ T cells sorted from blood. The subset here: CD45RA-negative fraction. This chain links TRBV4-3 with TRBJ2-3; 13 bases agree with TRBD2. The sequence was collected from a man between 18 and 29 years old in good health. CDR3 nucleotides: TGCGCCAGCAGCCAAGATCTCGGGACTAGCGGGGTGGATACGCAGTATTTT. This translates into CASSQDLGTSGVDTQYF.